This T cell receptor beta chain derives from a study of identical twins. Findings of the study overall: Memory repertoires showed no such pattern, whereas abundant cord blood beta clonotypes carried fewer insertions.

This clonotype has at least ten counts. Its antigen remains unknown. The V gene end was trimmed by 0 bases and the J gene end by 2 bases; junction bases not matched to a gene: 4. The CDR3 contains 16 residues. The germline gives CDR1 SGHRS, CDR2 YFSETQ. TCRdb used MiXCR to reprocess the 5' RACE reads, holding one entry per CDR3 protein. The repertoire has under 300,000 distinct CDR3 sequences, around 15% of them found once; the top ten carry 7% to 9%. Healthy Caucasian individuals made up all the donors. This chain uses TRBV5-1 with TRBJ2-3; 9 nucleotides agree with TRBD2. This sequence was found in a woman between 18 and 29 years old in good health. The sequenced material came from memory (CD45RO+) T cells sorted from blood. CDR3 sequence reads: CASSLDTSGPTDTQYF. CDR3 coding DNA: TGCGCCAGCAGCTTGGATACTAGCGGGCCCACAGATACGCAGTATTTT. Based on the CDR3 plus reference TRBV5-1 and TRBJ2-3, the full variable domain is KAGVTQTPRYLIKTRGQQVTLSCSPISGHRSVSWYQQTPGQGLQFLFEYFSETQRNKGNFPGRFSGRQFSNSRSEMNVSTLELGDSALYLCASSLDTSGPTDTQYFGPGTRLTVL.